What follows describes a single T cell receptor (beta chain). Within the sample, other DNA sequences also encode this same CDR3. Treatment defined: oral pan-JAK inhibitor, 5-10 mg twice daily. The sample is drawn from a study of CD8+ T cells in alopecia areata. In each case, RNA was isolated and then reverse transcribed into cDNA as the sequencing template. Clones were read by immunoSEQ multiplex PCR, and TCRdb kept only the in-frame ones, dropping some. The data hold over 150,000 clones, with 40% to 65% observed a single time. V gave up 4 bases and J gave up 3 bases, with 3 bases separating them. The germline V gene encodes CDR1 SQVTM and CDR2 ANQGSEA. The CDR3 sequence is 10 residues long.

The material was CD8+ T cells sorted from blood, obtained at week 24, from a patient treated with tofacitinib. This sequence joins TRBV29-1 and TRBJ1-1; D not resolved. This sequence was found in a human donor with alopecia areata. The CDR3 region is CSVGDTEAFF. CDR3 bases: TGCAGCGTTGGAGACACTGAAGCTTTCTTT.